This TCR beta chain was identified in a study of blood T cell repertoires in COVID-19. The CDR3 has 14 residues. V lost 6 bases and J lost 4; bases outside the gene matches: 5. The germline V gene has CDR1 MNHNY and CDR2 SVGAGI (reference sequence). In the authors' workflow: Amplification of reference gene primers provided the estimated nucleated cell counts. Sequenced by immunoSEQ multiplex PCR; TCRdb stores in-frame clones only, minus some. V and J calls and clone size are as listed in that table; D and trimming were resolved from the DNA. The table lists roughly 60,000 clones, 70% to 90% of them singletons.

The TCR comes from a man in his forties with acute or convalescent COVID-19. This chain uses TRBV6-6 with TRBJ1-2; TRBD1 matches 10 bases. The specimen sequenced was peripheral blood. The CDR3 sequence is CASRGQGEAYGYTF. CDR3 sequence (DNA): TGTGCCAGCAGAGGACAGGGGGAGGCCTATGGCTACACCTTC.